This TCR beta chain was identified during a study of T cell changes during pregnancy in multiple sclerosis. This CDR3 contains 14 residues. Germline V gene data show CDR1 as LGHNA and CDR2 as YNFKEQ. V lost 4 bases, J lost 4 bases, and 6 bases stayed unmatched. The repertoire was sequenced with immunoSEQ multiplex PCR; TCRdb's copy has only in-frame clones and lacks some. The sample has approximately 30,000 clones, roughly 86% seen once. This chain links TRBV4-2 with TRBJ2-7; TRBD1 agrees at 8 bases. The source material was CD8+ T cells from peripheral blood mononuclear cells, sampled in the second trimester of pregnancy. This TCR was recovered from a female donor with multiple sclerosis, enrolled in a pregnancy study. In nucleotides, the CDR3 is TGTGCCAGCAGCCCAGACAGGGGCGTATACGAGCAGTACTTC. Amino acids: CASSPDRGVYEQYF.